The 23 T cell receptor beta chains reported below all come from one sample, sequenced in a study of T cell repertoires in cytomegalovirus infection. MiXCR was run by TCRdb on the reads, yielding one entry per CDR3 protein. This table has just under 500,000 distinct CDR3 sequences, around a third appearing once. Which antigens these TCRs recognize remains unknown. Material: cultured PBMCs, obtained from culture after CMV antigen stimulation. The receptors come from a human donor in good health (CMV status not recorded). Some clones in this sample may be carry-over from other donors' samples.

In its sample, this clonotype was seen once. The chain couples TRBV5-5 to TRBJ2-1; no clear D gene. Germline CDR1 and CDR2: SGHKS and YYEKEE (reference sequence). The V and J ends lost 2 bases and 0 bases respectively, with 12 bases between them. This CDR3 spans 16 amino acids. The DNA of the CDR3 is TGTGCCAGCAGCTTCGGCCCCACGAGCTCCTACAATGAGCAGTTCTTC. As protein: CASSFGPTSSYNEQFF.

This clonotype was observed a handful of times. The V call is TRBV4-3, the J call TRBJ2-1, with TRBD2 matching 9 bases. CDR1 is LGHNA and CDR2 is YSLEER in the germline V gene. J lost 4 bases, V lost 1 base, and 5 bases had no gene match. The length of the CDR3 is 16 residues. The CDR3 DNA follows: TGCGCCAGCAGCCAAGGGGGACTAGCCAATTACAATGAGCAGTTCTTC. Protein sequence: CASSQGGLANYNEQFF.

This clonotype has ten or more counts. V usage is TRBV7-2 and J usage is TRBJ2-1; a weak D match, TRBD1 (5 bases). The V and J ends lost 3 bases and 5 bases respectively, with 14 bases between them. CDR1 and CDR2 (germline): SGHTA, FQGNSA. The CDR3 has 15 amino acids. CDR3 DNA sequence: TGTGCCAGCAGCTTGGGGCAGGGCATCGACAATGAGCAGTTCTTC. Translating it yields CASSLGQGIDNEQFF.

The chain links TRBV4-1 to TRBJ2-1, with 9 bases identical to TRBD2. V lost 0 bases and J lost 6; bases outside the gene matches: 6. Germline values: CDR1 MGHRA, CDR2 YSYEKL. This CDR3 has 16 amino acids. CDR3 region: CASSQDRLAGLNEQFF. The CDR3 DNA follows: TGCGCCAGCAGCCAAGATCGGCTAGCGGGACTCAATGAGCAGTTCTTC.

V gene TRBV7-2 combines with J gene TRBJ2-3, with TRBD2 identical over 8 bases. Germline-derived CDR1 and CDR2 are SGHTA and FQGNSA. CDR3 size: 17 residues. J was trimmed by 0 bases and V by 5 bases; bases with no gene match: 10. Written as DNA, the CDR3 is TGTGCCAGCAGCGCGCTTAGCGGGACCACTAGCACAGATACGCAGTATTTT. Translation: CASSALSGTTSTDTQYF.

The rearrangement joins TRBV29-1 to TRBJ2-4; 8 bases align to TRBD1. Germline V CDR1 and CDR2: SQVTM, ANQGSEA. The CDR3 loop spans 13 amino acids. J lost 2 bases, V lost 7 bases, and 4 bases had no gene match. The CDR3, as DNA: TGCAGCGGGACAGGGCGGTCCAAAAACATTCAGTACTTC. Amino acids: CSGTGRSKNIQYF.

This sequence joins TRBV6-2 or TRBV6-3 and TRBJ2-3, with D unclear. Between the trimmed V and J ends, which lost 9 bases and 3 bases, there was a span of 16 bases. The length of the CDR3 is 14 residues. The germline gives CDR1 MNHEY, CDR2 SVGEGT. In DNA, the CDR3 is TGTGCCAGTCACGATCAGGACGGGACAGATACGCAGTATTTT. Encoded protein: CASHDQDGTDTQYF.

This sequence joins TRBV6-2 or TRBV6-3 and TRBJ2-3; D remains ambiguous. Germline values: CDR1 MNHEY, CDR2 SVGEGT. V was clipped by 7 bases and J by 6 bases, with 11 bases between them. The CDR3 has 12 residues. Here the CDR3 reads CASKNSVDTQYF. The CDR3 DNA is TGTGCCAGCAAAAACAGTGTTGATACGCAGTATTTT.

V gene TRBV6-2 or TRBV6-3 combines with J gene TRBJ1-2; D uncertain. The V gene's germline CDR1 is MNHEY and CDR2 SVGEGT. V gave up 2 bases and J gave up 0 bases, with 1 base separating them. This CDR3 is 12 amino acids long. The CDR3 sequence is CASSYTNYGYTF. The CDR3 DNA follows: TGTGCCAGCAGTTACACTAACTATGGCTACACCTTC.

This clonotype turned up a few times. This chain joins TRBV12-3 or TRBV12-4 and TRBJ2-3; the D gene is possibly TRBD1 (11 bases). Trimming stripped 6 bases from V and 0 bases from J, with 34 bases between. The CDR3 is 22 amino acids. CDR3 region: CASRPGTGGLAKAVTSTDTQYF. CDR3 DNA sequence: TGTGCCAGCAGGCCTGGGACAGGGGGACTAGCGAAAGCCGTTACTAGCACAGATACGCAGTATTTT.

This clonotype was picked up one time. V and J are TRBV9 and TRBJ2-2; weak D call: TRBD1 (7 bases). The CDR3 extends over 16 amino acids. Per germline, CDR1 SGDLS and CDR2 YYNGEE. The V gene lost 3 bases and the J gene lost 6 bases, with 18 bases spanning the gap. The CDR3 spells CASSEGQPGAAGELFF. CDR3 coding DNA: TGTGCCAGCAGCGAGGGACAGCCGGGGGCGGCCGGGGAGCTGTTTTTT.

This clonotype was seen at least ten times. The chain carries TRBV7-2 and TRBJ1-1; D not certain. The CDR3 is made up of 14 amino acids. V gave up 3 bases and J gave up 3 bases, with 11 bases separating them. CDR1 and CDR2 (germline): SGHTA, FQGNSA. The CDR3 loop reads CASSLVGGDTEAFF. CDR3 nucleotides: TGTGCCAGCAGCTTGGTTGGAGGCGACACTGAAGCTTTCTTT.

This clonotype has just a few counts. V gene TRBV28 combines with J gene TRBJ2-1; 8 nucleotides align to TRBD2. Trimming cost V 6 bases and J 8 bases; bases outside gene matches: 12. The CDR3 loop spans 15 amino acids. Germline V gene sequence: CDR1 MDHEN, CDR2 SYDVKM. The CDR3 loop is CASSPTGGGRDEQFF. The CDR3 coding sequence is TGTGCCAGCAGCCCCACGGGGGGGGGGAGGGATGAGCAGTTCTTC.

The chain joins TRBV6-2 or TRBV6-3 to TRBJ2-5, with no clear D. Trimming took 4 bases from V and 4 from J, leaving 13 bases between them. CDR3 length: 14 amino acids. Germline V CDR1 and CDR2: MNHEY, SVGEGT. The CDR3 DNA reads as TGTGCCAGCAGTTCTTCTCCCATGGCAGAGACCCAGTACTTC. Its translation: CASSSSPMAETQYF.

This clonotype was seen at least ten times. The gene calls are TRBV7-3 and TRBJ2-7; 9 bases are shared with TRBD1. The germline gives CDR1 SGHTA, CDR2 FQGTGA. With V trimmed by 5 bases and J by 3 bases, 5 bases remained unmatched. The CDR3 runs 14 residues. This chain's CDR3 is CASSPQGQGYEQYF. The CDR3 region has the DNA TGTGCCAGCAGCCCCCAGGGACAGGGCTACGAGCAGTACTTC. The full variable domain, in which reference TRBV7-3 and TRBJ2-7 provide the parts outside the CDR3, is GAGVSQTPSNKVTEKGKYVELRCDPISGHTALYWYRQSLGQGPEFLIYFQGTGAADDSGLPNDRFFAVRPEGSVSTLKIQRTERGDSAVYLCASSPQGQGYEQYFGPGTRLTVT.

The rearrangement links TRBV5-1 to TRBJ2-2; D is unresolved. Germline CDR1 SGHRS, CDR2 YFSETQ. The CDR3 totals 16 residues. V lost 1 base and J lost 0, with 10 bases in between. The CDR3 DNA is TGCGCCAGCAGCTTGCGGCAGCGTTCGAACACCGGGGAGCTGTTTTTT. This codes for CASSLRQRSNTGELFF. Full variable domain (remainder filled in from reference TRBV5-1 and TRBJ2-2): KAGVTQTPRYLIKTRGQQVTLSCSPISGHRSVSWYQQTPGQGLQFLFEYFSETQRNKGNFPGRFSGRQFSNSRSEMNVSTLELGDSALYLCASSLRQRSNTGELFFGEGSRLTVL.

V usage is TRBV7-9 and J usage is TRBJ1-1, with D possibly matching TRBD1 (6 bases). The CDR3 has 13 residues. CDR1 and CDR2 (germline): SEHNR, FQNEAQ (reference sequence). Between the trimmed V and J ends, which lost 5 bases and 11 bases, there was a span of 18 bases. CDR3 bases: TGTGCCAGCAGCCAAACGACAGGTGGTAGGGCTTTCTTT. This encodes CASSQTTGGRAFF. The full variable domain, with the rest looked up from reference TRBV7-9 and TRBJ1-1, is DTGVSQNPRHKITKRGQNVTFRCDPISEHNRLYWYRQTLGQGPEFLTYFQNEAQLEKSRLLSDRFSAERPKGSFSTLEIQRTEQGDSAMYLCASSQTTGGRAFFGQGTRLTVV.

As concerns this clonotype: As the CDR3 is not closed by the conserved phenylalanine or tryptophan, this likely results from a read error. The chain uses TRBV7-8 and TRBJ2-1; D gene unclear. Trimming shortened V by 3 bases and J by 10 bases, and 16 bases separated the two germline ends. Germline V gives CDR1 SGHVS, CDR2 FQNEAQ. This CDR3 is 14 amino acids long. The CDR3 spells CASSFLVSGKEQFL. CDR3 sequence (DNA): TGTGCCAGCAGCTTTCTGGTCTCCGGCAAGGAGCAGTTCTTA.

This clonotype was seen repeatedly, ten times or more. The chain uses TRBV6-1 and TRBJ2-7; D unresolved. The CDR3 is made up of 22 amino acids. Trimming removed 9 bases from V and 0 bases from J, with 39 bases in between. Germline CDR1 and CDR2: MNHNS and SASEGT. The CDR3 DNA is TGTGCCAGATTACCCCCCTGTTCCGGTGTCCAACGAACTCAATGGAGCTCCTACGAGCAGTACTTC. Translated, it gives CARLPPCSGVQRTQWSSYEQYF.

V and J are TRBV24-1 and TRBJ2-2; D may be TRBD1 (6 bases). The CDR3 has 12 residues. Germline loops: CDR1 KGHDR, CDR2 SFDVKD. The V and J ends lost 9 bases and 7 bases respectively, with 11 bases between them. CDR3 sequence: CATEGEDGELFF. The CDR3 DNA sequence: TGTGCCACCGAGGGGGAAGACGGGGAGCTGTTTTTT.

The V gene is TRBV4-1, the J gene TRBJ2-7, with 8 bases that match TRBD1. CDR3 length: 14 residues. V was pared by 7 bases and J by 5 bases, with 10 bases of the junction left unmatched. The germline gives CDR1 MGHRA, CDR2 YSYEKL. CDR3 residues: CASKPDRGSHEQYF. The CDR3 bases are TGCGCCAGCAAACCCGACAGGGGATCCCACGAGCAGTACTTC.

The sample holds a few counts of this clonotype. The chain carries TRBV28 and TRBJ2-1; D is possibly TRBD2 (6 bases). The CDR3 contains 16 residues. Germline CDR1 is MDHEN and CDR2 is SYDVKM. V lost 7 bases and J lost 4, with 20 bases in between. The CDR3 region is CASISGSAGRYNEQFF. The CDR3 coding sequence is TGTGCCAGCATCTCCGGTTCGGCGGGAAGGTACAATGAGCAGTTCTTC.

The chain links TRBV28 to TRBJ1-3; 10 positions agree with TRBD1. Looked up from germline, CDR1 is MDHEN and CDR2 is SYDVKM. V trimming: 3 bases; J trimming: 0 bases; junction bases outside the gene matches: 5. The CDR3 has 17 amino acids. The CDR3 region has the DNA TGTGCCAGCAGTTTGCGTTGGACAGGGGGCTCTGGAAACACCATATATTTT. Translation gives CASSLRWTGGSGNTIYF.